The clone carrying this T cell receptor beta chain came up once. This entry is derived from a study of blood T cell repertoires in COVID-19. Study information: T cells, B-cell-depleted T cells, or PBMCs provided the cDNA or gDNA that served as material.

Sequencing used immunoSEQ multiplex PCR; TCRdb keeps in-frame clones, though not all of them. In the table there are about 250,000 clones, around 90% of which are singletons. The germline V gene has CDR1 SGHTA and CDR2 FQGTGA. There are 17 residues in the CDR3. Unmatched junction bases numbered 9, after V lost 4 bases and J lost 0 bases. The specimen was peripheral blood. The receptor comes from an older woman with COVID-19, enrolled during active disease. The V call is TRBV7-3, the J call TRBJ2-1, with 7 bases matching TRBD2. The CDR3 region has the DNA TGTGCCAGCAGCTCCGGCCAACTAGCGAGCTCCTACAATGAGCAGTTCTTC. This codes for CASSSGQLASSYNEQFF.